The clone carrying this T cell receptor beta chain has only one observation. The sample belongs to a study of cytomegalovirus exposure and HLA in healthy donors. The PCR had 60 Vbeta and 13 Jbeta primers. Data came from immunoSEQ multiplex PCR; TCRdb stores just in-frame clones and leaves some out. The table shows 130,000 to 150,000 clones, with about four fifths occurring only once. Nominal health characterized the donors when sampled, though unrecorded immune exposures were likely. The J segment lost 2 bases and the V segment lost 10 bases, leaving 4 bases of the junction unmatched. There are 13 residues in the CDR3. Germline loops: CDR1 MDHEN, CDR2 SYDVKM.

The sample taken for sequencing was PBMCs. This receptor was identified in a man between 25 and 39 years old in good health and CMV-seropositive. The chain carries TRBV28 and TRBJ2-5, with 10 bases identical to TRBD1. The CDR3 reads CAIRQGAQETQYF. In DNA, the CDR3 is TGTGCCATCAGACAGGGGGCTCAAGAGACCCAGTACTTC.